This T cell receptor beta chain was sequenced for a study of response to subunit inactivated influenza vaccine. Broader study findings: The authors put forward the suggestion that each seasonal influenza vaccination may bring in only a limited number of new T cells.

TCRdb processed the RT-PCR reads anew with MiXCR; each CDR3 protein has one entry. The sample lists some 480,000 distinct CDR3 sequences; 9.5% to 13% were seen once. Points on this clonotype: Its target is unknown.

This specimen was PBMCs from blood, taken roughly 45 days after vaccination. The sequence was obtained from a man in his fifties or sixties who received an inactivated influenza vaccine.

The CDR3 reads CASSSRGRTKNIQYF. The DNA of the CDR3 is TGTGCCAGCAGCTCCAGGGGAAGGACCAAAAACATTCAGTACTTC. The V gene is TRBV5-6, the J gene TRBJ2-4; D is perhaps TRBD1 (6 bases). The CDR3 spans 15 residues. Germline CDR1 is SGHDT and CDR2 is YYEEEE. V dropped 3 bases and J dropped 2 bases, with 12 bases sitting between them.